This TCR beta chain was retrieved from a study of blood T cell repertoires in COVID-19. Study details: Samples of COVID-19 (acute and convalescent) were obtained from the United States, Italy and Spain. Sources were T cells, B-cell-depleted T cells, or PBMCs; the material itself was cDNA or gDNA.

This CDR3 is built from 14 residues. CDR1 and CDR2 from the germline V gene are DFQATT and SNEGSKA (reference sequence). Trimming left V 3 bases short and J 0 bases short, with 9 bases between. How the authors handled the data: Amplification of reference gene primers provided the estimated nucleated cell counts. Profiled with immunoSEQ multiplex PCR; TCRdb holds only in-frame clones, not every one. D and trimming come from the DNA, and the V and J calls and clone size come from that table. The sample yields 200,000 to 250,000 clones, 70% to 90% seen once. The source of this sequence is a man older than 75 with acute or convalescent COVID-19. The chain uses TRBV20-1 and TRBJ2-1; possible D gene TRBD2, 6 bases. The sample comprised peripheral blood. The CDR3 loop is CSASYGSSYNEQFF. The DNA of the CDR3 is TGCAGTGCTAGTTACGGGAGCTCCTACAATGAGCAGTTCTTC.